These T cell receptor beta chains were read from a single sample in a study of cytomegalovirus exposure and HLA in healthy donors. TCRdb keeps only in-frame clones here, not all; method: immunoSEQ multiplex PCR. Among fewer than 400,000 clones listed, roughly 88% were seen once. Sequences were obtained from PBMCs. Source of these receptors: a woman under 30 in good health and CMV-seronegative. CDR3s include the opening cysteine and the closing phenylalanine or tryptophan. D genes are given only for firm matches. Size is stated for part of the rows, as once, few or many counts, or as a class when the clone is expanded.

.,.,TRBV6-6,TRBJ1-1,CASSYGQSEAFF,TGTGCCAGCAGTTACGGACAGTCTGAAGCTTTCTTT
TRBD2,once,TRBV27,TRBJ2-7,CASTLGAGLGHEQYF,TGTGCCAGCACCCTTGGGGCGGGACTAGGTCACGAGCAGTACTTC
TRBD2,.,TRBV5-1,TRBJ2-5,CASSLGGTSGTNSETQYF,TGCGCCAGCAGCTTGGGGGGGACTAGCGGTACCAATTCGGAGACCCAGTACTTC
.,.,TRBV7-2,TRBJ1-5,CASSFIPYSNQPQHF,TGTGCCAGCAGCTTTATACCCTATAGCAATCAGCCCCAGCATTTT
.,.,TRBV6-5,TRBJ1-2,CASTPQGNVGYGYTF,TGTGCCAGCACCCCGCAGGGGAACGTTGGCTATGGCTACACCTTC
.,.,TRBV4-1,TRBJ1-4,CASSQDWGQTGWEKLFF,TGCGCCAGCAGCCAAGATTGGGGCCAAACCGGATGGGAAAAACTGTTTTTT
.,.,TRBV7-2,TRBJ2-5,CASNPGVDLGGETQYF,TGTGCCAGCAACCCTGGGGTAGATCTCGGAGGTGAGACCCAGTACTTC
.,.,TRBV11-2,TRBJ2-6,CASSPLEGGANVLTF,TGTGCCAGCAGCCCCCTCGAGGGAGGGGCCAACGTCCTGACTTTC
.,few,TRBV29-1,TRBJ1-2,CSSATGPDWGYTF,TGCAGCTCGGCGACAGGACCGGATTGGGGCTACACCTTC
.,.,TRBV4-3,TRBJ2-7,CASSQDRLGFYEQYF,TGCGCCAGCAGCCAAGATCGTCTTGGCTTCTACGAGCAGTACTTC
TRBD2,.,TRBV6-5,TRBJ2-1,CASSRLSGGPREQFF,TGTGCCAGCAGCCGCCTGTCGGGAGGGCCCCGGGAGCAGTTCTTC
TRBD1,.,TRBV13,TRBJ2-7,CASSPSPLQGNRYEQYF,TGTGCCAGCAGCCCCTCCCCCCTACAGGGGAATCGGTACGAGCAGTACTTC
.,.,TRBV4-3,TRBJ1-4,CASSQEWREGEKLFF,TGCGCCAGCAGCCAAGAGTGGAGGGAGGGCGAAAAACTGTTTTTT
.,.,TRBV28,TRBJ2-1,CASSIYESSYNEQFF,TGTGCCAGCAGTATCTACGAGAGCTCCTACAATGAGCAGTTCTTC
.,.,TRBV7-3,TRBJ2-7,CASSPRDSISYEQYF,TGTGCCAGCAGCCCTAGGGACTCCATCTCCTACGAGCAGTACTTC
.,few,TRBV6-4,TRBJ1-5,CASSETAHQPQHF,TGTGCCAGCAGTGAGACAGCTCATCAGCCCCAGCATTTT
TRBD2,.,TRBV5-4,TRBJ2-5,CASSLGLAGVRQETQYF,TGTGCCAGCAGCTTGGGACTAGCGGGAGTAAGGCAAGAGACCCAGTACTTC
TRBD1,.,TRBV7-9,TRBJ1-2,CASSSDRGRDGYTF,TGTGCCAGCAGCTCGGACAGGGGGAGGGATGGCTACACCTTC
.,.,TRBV2,TRBJ1-3,CASSAEGRDNSGNTIYF,TGTGCCAGCAGTGCCGAAGGGAGGGACAACTCTGGAAACACCATATATTTT
.,.,TRBV21-1,TRBJ2-7,CASISGLSYEQYF,TGCGCCAGCATCTCGGGACTGAGCTACGAGCAGTACTTC
TRBD1,.,TRBV2,TRBJ2-3,CASRGQGRSDTQYF,TGTGCCAGCAGGGGACAGGGTCGTAGTGATACGCAGTATTTT
.,.,TRBV18,TRBJ2-7,CASSPVDSPYEQYF,TGTGCCAGCTCACCGGTGGACAGCCCCTACGAGCAGTACTTC
TRBD2,.,TRBV6-5,TRBJ2-7,CASSYNGRPYEQYF,TGTGCCAGCAGTTACAACGGGAGGCCTTACGAGCAGTACTTC
TRBD2,.,TRBV30,TRBJ2-1,CAWSTGGEQFF,TGTGCCTGGAGCACGGGGGGTGAGCAGTTCTTC
.,few,TRBV27,TRBJ1-5,CASSSGDYRRQPQHF,TGTGCCAGCAGTTCGGGCGATTATCGGAGGCAGCCCCAGCATTTT
TRBD2,.,TRBV7-2,TRBJ2-3,CASSLESGGTDTQYF,TGTGCCAGCAGCTTAGAGTCGGGAGGGACAGATACGCAGTATTTT
TRBD2,.,TRBV6-5,TRBJ2-1,CASSYGTSGGYEQFF,TGTGCCAGCAGTTACGGGACTAGCGGGGGTTATGAGCAGTTCTTC
TRBD1,.,TRBV19,TRBJ2-2,CASSVGQGVSGELFF,TGTGCCAGTAGTGTGGGCCAGGGGGTGTCCGGGGAGCTGTTTTTT
TRBD2,.,TRBV9,TRBJ2-1,CASSARGTSGNNEQFF,TGTGCCAGCAGCGCCCGGGGGACTAGCGGAAACAATGAGCAGTTCTTC
.,.,TRBV11-2,TRBJ2-5,CASSPAVTQYF,TGTGCCAGCAGCCCGGCGGTGACCCAGTACTTC
TRBD2,.,TRBV4-3,TRBJ2-1,CASSQKISGESSYNEQFF,TGCGCCAGCAGCCAAAAAATTAGCGGGGAAAGCTCCTACAATGAGCAGTTCTTC
.,.,TRBV2,TRBJ1-1,CASSLQGLGRSTEAFF,TGTGCCAGCAGTCTACAGGGTCTGGGAAGAAGCACTGAAGCTTTCTTT
.,few,TRBV12-5,TRBJ1-1,CASGREGAEAFF,TGTGCTAGTGGCCGCGAGGGTGCGGAAGCTTTCTTT
.,.,TRBV18,TRBJ1-2,CASSPPEWEYGYTF,TGTGCCAGCTCACCCCCGGAGTGGGAGTATGGCTACACCTTC
.,.,TRBV28,TRBJ1-2,CASSDSIYGYTF,TGTGCCAGCAGTGACAGCATCTATGGCTACACCTTC
TRBD2,.,TRBV4-2,TRBJ2-7,CASSQELAGAPYEQYF,TGTGCCAGCAGCCAAGAATTAGCGGGAGCCCCCTACGAGCAGTACTTC
.,.,TRBV25-1,TRBJ2-2,CASSPSRDTLNTGELFF,TGTGCCAGCAGCCCGTCCAGGGACACCTTGAACACCGGGGAGCTGTTTTTT
TRBD1,.,TRBV18,TRBJ1-5,CASSFDRDYQPQHF,TGTGCCAGCTCATTTGACAGGGATTATCAGCCCCAGCATTTT
.,.,TRBV13,TRBJ2-7,CASSHRRGTGTAQYF,TGTGCCAGCAGCCATAGGCGGGGGACAGGTACGGCGCAGTACTTC
.,.,TRBV10-3,TRBJ2-5,CAISDPTRVGETQYF,TGTGCCATCAGTGATCCTACTAGGGTAGGGGAGACCCAGTACTTC
TRBD1,.,TRBV18,TRBJ2-7,CASSAGQASYEQYF,TGTGCCAGCTCCGCGGGACAGGCCTCCTACGAGCAGTACTTC